This entry lists 25 T cell receptor beta chains sequenced from one sample in a study of blood T cell repertoires in COVID-19. Profiled with immunoSEQ multiplex PCR; TCRdb holds only in-frame clones, not every one. There are roughly 180,000 clones in the sample; approximately 80% occur only once, and about 7% lies in the top ten. Sequenced: peripheral blood. The receptors were gathered from a human donor in a cohort sampled during active COVID-19.

In its sample, this clone was seen a few times. The sample contains more than one DNA sequence encoding this CDR3. The chain combines TRBV4-1 with TRBJ2-7, with D perhaps matching TRBD2 (5 bases). Trimming removed 0 bases at V and 4 bases at J, with 7 bases between. Per germline, CDR1 MGHRA and CDR2 YSYEKL. The CDR3 covers 13 residues. The CDR3 spells CASSQEGGYEQYF. CDR3 in DNA: TGCGCCAGCAGCCAAGAAGGAGGATACGAGCAGTACTTC.

The chain couples TRBV5-5 to TRBJ2-2; 8 bases map to TRBD2. CDR1 and CDR2 (germline): SGHKS, YYEKEE (reference sequence). Trimming cost V 4 bases and J 4 bases; bases outside gene matches: 12. The CDR3 extends over 17 amino acids. The CDR3 protein is CASSGLGLAGGTGELFF. CDR3 nucleotide sequence: TGTGCCAGCAGCGGACTCGGACTAGCCGGGGGCACCGGGGAGCTGTTTTTT.

The V call is TRBV12-3 or TRBV12-4, the J call TRBJ1-2; D gene ambiguous. The CDR3 extends over 12 amino acids. Trimming cost V 6 bases and J 8 bases, with 13 bases left between them. In DNA form, the CDR3 reads TGTGCCAGCAGCACCCGGGAAAAAGGCTACACCTTC. Residues: CASSTREKGYTF.

V is TRBV15 and J is TRBJ2-5; a weak D match, TRBD2 (5 bases). Trimming shortened V by 8 bases and J by 5 bases, and 12 bases separated the two germline ends. CDR1 and CDR2 from the germline V gene are LNHNV and YYDKDF (reference sequence). The CDR3 runs 12 residues. The chain's CDR3 is CATVGVGETQYF. The CDR3 DNA sequence: TGTGCCACCGTCGGGGTCGGGGAGACCCAGTACTTC.

The chain recombines TRBV7-2 with TRBJ1-6, with TRBD1 identical over 9 bases. CDR1 is SGHTA, CDR2 FQGNSA, per germline. The CDR3 is made up of 13 amino acids. J was trimmed by 7 bases and V by 8 bases; bases with no gene match: 3. CDR3 nucleotides: TGTGCCAGCGGGACAGGGATAAATTCACCCCTCCACTTT. Encoded protein: CASGTGINSPLHF.

The rearrangement uses TRBV5-1 and TRBJ2-6; no reliable D call. CDR3 length: 15 amino acids. V was cut by 3 bases and J by 0 bases, with 7 bases left in between. Germline CDR1 and CDR2: SGHRS and YFSETQ. In DNA, the CDR3 is TGCGCCAGCAGCTCCGGGTCCTCTGGGGCCAACGTCCTGACTTTC. Amino acid sequence: CASSSGSSGANVLTF.

This chain links TRBV7-2 with TRBJ2-1; weak D call: TRBD2 (6 bases). The CDR3 length is 15 residues. Germline CDR1 and CDR2: SGHTA and FQGNSA. Trimming shortened V by 4 bases and J by 3 bases, and 13 bases separated the two germline ends. CDR3 bases: TGTGCCAGCAGCTCCAGGGTGGGACTCTACAATGAGCAGTTCTTC. It translates to CASSSRVGLYNEQFF.

As for this clone: The same CDR3 also results from other DNA sequences found in this sample. V gene TRBV18 combines with J gene TRBJ1-3; D possibly corresponds to TRBD1 (6 bases). This CDR3 has 15 amino acids. The V end lost 0 bases, the J end lost 3 bases, and 9 bases lay between the germline ends. Germline CDR1 is KGHSH and CDR2 is LQKENI. The CDR3 DNA reads TGTGCCAGCTCACCACCCGGACAGTTTGGAAACACCATATATTTT. Its protein is CASSPPGQFGNTIYF. The whole variable domain, filled in from reference TRBV18 and TRBJ1-3, reads NAGVMQNPRHLVRRRGQEARLRCSPMKGHSHVYWYRQLPEEGLKFMVYLQKENIIDESGMPKERFSAEFPKEGPSILRIQQVVRGDSAAYFCASSPPGQFGNTIYFGEGSWLTVV.

The genes are TRBV11-2 and TRBJ2-7; 12 nucleotides agree with TRBD2. The CDR3 is made up of 17 amino acids. Germline trimming cut 3 bases from V and 3 bases from J; bases unmatched to any gene: 9. Germline loops: CDR1 SGHAT, CDR2 FQNNGV. CDR3: CASSLGRLAGALYEQYF. CDR3 nucleotides: TGTGCCAGCAGCTTGGGGAGACTAGCGGGAGCTCTCTACGAGCAGTACTTC.

The V gene is TRBV6-5, the J gene TRBJ2-2; possibly TRBD1 for D (6 bases). This CDR3 contains 14 residues. V lost 6 bases and J lost 1, with 9 bases in between. Germline V lookup: CDR1 MNHEY, CDR2 SVGAGI. The DNA of the CDR3 is TGTGCCAGCAGAGGGACATTGAACACCGGGGAGCTGTTTTTT. Encoded protein: CASRGTLNTGELFF.

The rearrangement links TRBV5-1 to TRBJ2-1; D remains ambiguous. The V end was cut by 0 bases, the J end by 1 base, with 8 bases between. The CDR3 runs 15 residues. Germline values: CDR1 SGHRS, CDR2 YFSETQ. The DNA for the CDR3 is TGCGCCAGCAGCTTGGCGAGTAATTCCTACAATGAGCAGTTCTTC. Its protein is CASSLASNSYNEQFF.

The V and J genes are TRBV5-6 and TRBJ2-7, with a weak D call TRBD1 (6 bases). Looked up from germline, CDR1 is SGHDT and CDR2 is YYEEEE. The CDR3 is 16 residues long. Trimming stripped 3 bases from V and 2 bases from J, with 18 bases between. The CDR3 sequence is CASSSLTGRYPYEQYF. CDR3 DNA sequence: TGTGCCAGCAGCTCTTTGACAGGAAGGTACCCCTACGAGCAGTACTTC. Full variable domain (outside the CDR3, taken from reference TRBV5-6 and TRBJ2-7): DAGVTQSPTHLIKTRGQQVTLRCSPKSGHDTVSWYQQALGQGPQFIFQYYEEEERQRGNFPDRFSGHQFPNYSSELNVNALLLGDSALYLCASSSLTGRYPYEQYFGPGTRLTVT.

The chain has TRBV4-1 and TRBJ1-4; D is unresolved. There are 15 residues in the CDR3. Trimming removed 1 base at V and 4 bases at J, with 10 bases between. Germline-derived CDR1 and CDR2 are MGHRA and YSYEKL. Here the CDR3 DNA reads TGCGCCAGCAGCCAAGTTTCGGAGTATAATGAAAAACTGTTTTTT. Protein sequence: CASSQVSEYNEKLFF.

The J gene is TRBJ1-4, the V gene TRBV6-6; maybe TRBD1 (5 bases). The CDR3 length is 15 residues. With 0 bases removed from V and 8 bases from J, the gap between germline ends came to 13 bases. The germline V gene encodes CDR1 MNHNY and CDR2 SVGAGI (reference sequence). In nucleotides, the CDR3 is TGTGCCAGCAGTTACTCGGGGGGTGATGACGAAAAACTGTTTTTT. Translation: CASSYSGGDDEKLFF.

The V call is TRBV7-8, the J call TRBJ1-4, with 12 bases matching TRBD1. With 0 bases clipped from V and 5 bases from J, the junction kept 1 base outside the gene matches. CDR3 length equals 16 residues. CDR1 is SGHVS, CDR2 FQNEAQ, per germline. CDR3 sequence (DNA): TGTGCCAGCAGCTTAGCTGGGACAGGGGGCAATGAAAAACTGTTTTTT. Its protein product is CASSLAGTGGNEKLFF.

This CDR3 reads CASSPGLAGGPVDTQYF. Written as DNA, the CDR3 is TGCGCCAGCAGCCCCGGACTAGCGGGGGGGCCGGTAGATACGCAGTATTTT. V is TRBV5-1 and J is TRBJ2-3; 15 bases are a match to TRBD2. Germline trimming cut 4 bases from V and 5 bases from J; bases unmatched to any gene: 8. CDR1 is SGHRS, CDR2 YFSETQ, per germline. This CDR3 has 17 residues.

This clone was picked up one time. This chain uses TRBV7-9 with TRBJ1-2; 9 bases map to TRBD1. V lost 6 bases to trimming and J lost 4 bases; unmatched junction nucleotides: 9. CDR1 and CDR2 from the germline V gene are SEHNR and FQNEAQ (reference sequence). The CDR3 is 15 amino acids. The CDR3 sequence is CASRPTGGQTYGYTF. Here the CDR3 DNA reads TGTGCCAGCAGACCTACAGGGGGCCAAACCTATGGCTACACCTTC.

The chain employs TRBV10-3 and TRBJ1-3; D is perhaps TRBD1 (5 bases). The CDR3 is made up of 13 amino acids. Between the trimmed V and J ends, which lost 6 bases and 0 bases, there was a span of 6 bases. CDR1 is ENHRY, CDR2 SYGVKD, per germline. CDR3 protein: CAISRDSGNTIYF. DNA of the CDR3: TGTGCCATCAGCAGGGACTCTGGAAACACCATATATTTT.

The chain has TRBV2 and TRBJ1-2; TRBD1 aligns across 12 bases. CDR1 SNHLY and CDR2 FYNNEI come from the germline V gene. This CDR3 comprises 15 residues. J gave up 4 bases and V 6 bases, and 6 bases lay outside the gene matches. CDR3 in amino acids: CASRAGTGGFYGYTF. Written as DNA, the CDR3 is TGTGCCAGCAGGGCCGGGACAGGGGGCTTCTATGGCTACACCTTC.

The sample holds one count of this clone. The CDR3 DNA reads as TGTGCCAGCAGGGAGAAGACCGGGGAGCTGTTTTTT. It codes for CASREKTGELFF. The V and J genes are TRBV11-1 and TRBJ2-2; D not resolved. V dropped 6 bases and J dropped 5 bases, with 7 bases sitting between them. Germline CDR1 SGHAT, CDR2 FQDESV (reference sequence). CDR3 length: 12 residues.

The V and J genes are TRBV11-3 and TRBJ1-4; tentative D call: TRBD1 (5 bases). Trimming cost V 3 bases and J 2 bases, with 22 bases left between them. Per germline, CDR1 SGHNT and CDR2 YENEEA. The CDR3 runs to 19 residues. The CDR3 sequence: CASSFSVDKNGATNEKLFF. The CDR3 DNA sequence: TGTGCCAGCAGCTTCTCCGTCGACAAGAATGGGGCGACTAATGAAAAACTGTTTTTT.

The chain links TRBV6-7 to TRBJ2-7, with D possibly being TRBD2 (6 bases). TRBV6-7 is an ORF, and what it does is uncertain. The CDR3 is made up of 15 amino acids. The V end was cut by 2 bases, the J end by 5 bases, with 16 bases between. The chain's CDR3 is CASSYPPREANEQYF. The CDR3 DNA sequence: TGTGCCAGCAGTTACCCGCCGAGGGAGGCGAACGAGCAGTACTTC.

This chain connects TRBV2 to TRBJ2-7, with D perhaps matching TRBD2 (6 bases). V gave up 2 bases and J gave up 5 bases, with 13 bases separating them. Germline CDR1 reads SNHLY; CDR2 reads FYNNEI. The length of the CDR3 is 14 residues. The CDR3 sequence: CASSENPGLDEQYF. DNA of the CDR3: TGTGCCAGCAGTGAAAATCCGGGACTGGACGAGCAGTACTTC.

This chain uses TRBV10-3 with TRBJ1-2, with a weak D call TRBD1 (6 bases). The ends were cut back, 4 bases at V and 5 bases at J, with 20 bases in the middle. The CDR3 spans 16 residues. Per the germline V gene, CDR1 is ENHRY and CDR2 is SYGVKD. Here the CDR3 reads CAISGTDVQRGYGYTF. The DNA for the CDR3 is TGTGCCATCAGTGGGACAGACGTTCAAAGAGGGTATGGCTACACCTTC.

The chain couples TRBV19 to TRBJ1-2; TRBD1 matches at 7 bases. The J segment lost 7 bases and the V segment lost 8 bases, leaving 7 bases of the junction unmatched. The CDR3 is made up of 12 amino acids. From germline, CDR1 is LNHDA and CDR2 SQIVND (reference sequence). The CDR3 DNA sequence: TGTGCCAGTCATGACAGGGCAGGTGGCTACACCTTC. Protein: CASHDRAGGYTF. Based on the CDR3 plus reference TRBV19 and TRBJ1-2, the full variable domain is DGGITQSPKYLFRKEGQNVTLSCEQNLNHDAMYWYRQDPGQGLRLIYYSQIVNDFQKGDIAEGYSVSREKKESFPLTVTSAQKNPTAFYLCASHDRAGGYTFGSGTRLTVV.